Each of the 20 T cell receptor delta chains below was sequenced from the same sample in a study of γδ T cells in repeated Plasmodium falciparum infection. Bulk repertoires came from Vgamma9/Vdelta2+ or Vdelta2-negative gammadelta T cells flow-sorted from PBMC. TCRdb re-identified clones in the multiplex PCR reads via CATT. This sample has tens of thousands of delta-chain clones, with around 1.7% found just once. What was sequenced was gamma-delta T cells from blood. The receptors here all came from a pool of human donors (malaria-infected and uninfected, not separated).

This clone was seen a handful of times. The protein given by TCRdb reflects a much larger clone and differs at residue 12 from this DNA's translation, likely from a read error; the protein shown is the DNA's translation. This chain joins TRDV1 and TRDJ1; tentative D call: TRDD3 (6 bases). The J gene, not given by TCRdb, was assigned here from a germline match of the nucleotide sequence. In germline, CDR1 is TSWWSYY, CDR2 QGS. Trimming took off 0 bases at V and 6 bases at J, with 17 bases between the two ends. The length of the CDR3 is 16 residues. The CDR3 DNA is TGTGCTCTTGGGGAACTCCTACTGGGTGCTAGCTATAAACTCATCTTT. Amino acids: CALGELLLGASYKLIF.

This clone was counted at least ten times. TCRdb shows a much larger clone's protein in place of this DNA's translation, and the two differ at residue 6, likely through a read error; the protein shown is translated from the DNA. V usage is TRDV1 and J usage is TRDJ1; 12 bases match TRDD3. The CDR3 is 21 residues long. V was clipped by 5 bases and J by 1 base; unmatched bases: 20. Germline CDR1 and CDR2: TSWWSYY and QGS. For the CDR3, the DNA is TGTGCTCTTGGGAAGACCTCTGCGTACTGGGGGATACCCATCTTCACCGATAAACTCATCTTT. The encoded protein is CALGKTSAYWGIPIFTDKLIF.

As to this clone: The translation of this DNA and the TCRdb protein of a much larger clone differ at residue 8, probably owing to a read error; the protein shown here is translated from the DNA. This sequence joins TRDV1 and TRDJ1; weak D call: TRDD2 (6 bases). Here the J gene came from matching the DNA to germline, since TCRdb omits it. The V gene's germline CDR1 is TSWWSYY and CDR2 QGS. Trimming took off 3 bases at V and 0 bases at J, with 26 bases between the two ends. The length of the CDR3 is 20 residues. The chain's CDR3 is CALGDSASPLPRRDTDKLIF. Written as DNA, the CDR3 is TGTGCTCTTGGGGATTCGGCCTCCCCCCTTCCCCGCAGGGACACCGATAAACTCATCTTT.

About this clone: TCRdb pairs this DNA with a much larger clone's protein that differs at residue 13, likely a read error; the protein shown was translated from the DNA. The DNA of the CDR3 is TGTGCTCTTGGTTTCCCTACGTGGGACTGGGACCTTCACACCGATAAACTCATCTTT. It is translated as CALGFPTWDWDLHTDKLIF. The V and J genes are TRDV1 and TRDJ1; weak D call: TRDD3 (6 bases). There are 19 residues in the CDR3. The V and J ends lost 6 bases and 0 bases respectively, with 26 bases between them. Germline V gives CDR1 TSWWSYY, CDR2 QGS.

Regarding this clone: With only one base between it and a far larger clone, this is likely a read error. The sample contains more than one DNA sequence encoding this CDR3. The V and J genes are TRDV1 and TRDJ1; D call uncertain. No J gene was available from TCRdb, and it was assigned here by a germline match of the DNA. V lost 2 bases and J lost 0, with 22 bases in between. The CDR3 has 19 residues. Germline lookup yields CDR1 TSWWSYY and CDR2 QGS. The CDR3 bases are TGTGCTCTTGGGGAAAGCCCCCCACTCCGTCCACCATACACCGATAAACTCATCTTT. It codes for CALGESPPLRPPYTDKLIF.

This clone appeared many times. For this DNA, TCRdb reports the protein of a much larger clone, which diverges at residue 3, most likely from a read error; the protein presented here is translated directly from the DNA. The chain uses TRDV1 and TRDJ1, with D possibly TRDD3 on 5 matching bases. Germline V gene data show CDR1 as TSWWSYY and CDR2 as QGS. This CDR3 region has 15 residues. CDR3 DNA sequence: TGTGCTCCTGGGCCTCGACGGTGGGGAATCGAGGGACTCATCTTT. As protein: CAPGPRRWGIEGLIF.

To note about this clone: This DNA's translation and the protein TCRdb lists, from a much larger clone, do not match at residue 12, likely due to a read error; the protein shown is translated from the DNA. The chain carries TRDV2 and TRDJ1, with D possibly being TRDD2 (6 bases). The J gene, absent from TCRdb, was called here by matching the DNA to germline. Germline assignment: CDR1 GEAIGNYY and CDR2 EKD. Trimming pared 3 bases from V and 8 bases from J, leaving 39 bases between. CDR3 size: 21 residues. DNA of the CDR3: TGTGCCTGTGACCCTATGATTCCCCACCGGGGGGTACGAAGATCCTACTCGAAACTCATCTTT. Protein: CACDPMIPHRGVRRSYSKLIF.

On this clone: Given a far larger clone just one base away, this is likely a sequencing read error. The sample carries other DNA sequences with the same CDR3. CDR3 nucleotide sequence: TGTGCTCTTGGATTTACTGGGGGGTACCCCCCGACAGCACAACTCTTCTTT. It is translated as CALGFTGGYPPTAQLFF. The chain combines TRDV1 with TRDJ2, with 8 bases fitting TRDD3. The germline V gene has CDR1 TSWWSYY and CDR2 QGS. Unmatched junction bases numbered 13, after V lost 6 bases and J lost 4 bases. The CDR3 is 17 amino acids.

This clone was seen a few times. Translating this DNA gives a protein that differs at residue 5 from the TCRdb one, which belongs to a much larger clone; a read error is likely, and the protein shown is this translation. This sequence joins TRDV1 and TRDJ1; TRDD3 aligns across 10 bases. TCRdb gives no J gene; it was assigned here by matching the DNA to germline. The CDR3 loop spans 17 amino acids. The germline gives CDR1 TSWWSYY, CDR2 QGS. Trimming at V came to 5 bases and at J to 3 bases, leaving 12 bases not matched to a gene. The CDR3 loop is CALGKAVYWGMADKLIF. DNA for the CDR3: TGTGCTCTTGGGAAAGCTGTGTACTGGGGGATGGCCGATAAACTCATCTTT.

The sample holds a few counts of this clone. The TCRdb protein comes from a much larger clone and disagrees with this DNA's translation at residue 12, likely due to a read error; the protein given here is derived from the DNA. The chain links TRDV2 to TRDJ3, with a tentative D call TRDD2 (8 bases). TCRdb leaves out the J gene; it was filled in here by matching the DNA to germline. V gave up 3 bases and J gave up 0 bases, with 38 bases separating them. The CDR3 spans 26 residues. CDR1 and CDR2 from the germline V gene are GEAIGNYY and EKD. The CDR3 DNA reads TGTGCCTGTGACGTACGTTACTTCCTACACTATCACTGGGGAACGAGGGACTCCTGGGACACCCGACAGATGTTTTTC. It yields the protein CACDVRYFLHYHWGTRDSWDTRQMFF.

This clone appeared many times. A far larger clone differs by one base, so this is likely a read error. The sample carries other DNA sequences with the same CDR3. The chain has TRDV1 and TRDJ1, with no clear D. Trimming shortened V by 2 bases and J by 0 bases, and 19 bases separated the two germline ends. The germline V gene has CDR1 TSWWSYY and CDR2 QGS. The CDR3 contains 18 residues. CDR3 in amino acids: CALGEIAQVVPHTDKLIF. CDR3 nucleotides: TGTGCTCTTGGGGAAATTGCCCAAGTCGTCCCCCACACCGATAAACTCATCTTT.

This clone has ten or more counts. The translation of this DNA and the TCRdb protein of a much larger clone differ at residue 8, probably owing to a read error; the protein shown here is translated from the DNA. This sequence joins TRDV2 and TRDJ1; D is unresolved. The J gene was missing in TCRdb and was found by matching the end of the DNA to germline. Trimming cost V 2 bases and J 4 bases, with 10 bases left between them. The germline gives CDR1 GEAIGNYY, CDR2 EKD. The CDR3 has 13 residues. The CDR3 nucleotides read TGTGCCTGTGACAGTGTAGGAGGCGATAAACTCATCTTT. Its protein product is CACDSVGGDKLIF.

There are many counts of this clone. TCRdb attributes to this sequence the protein of a much larger clone, which differs from the DNA translation at residue 3; a read error is likely, and the protein displayed is translated from the DNA. The V and J genes are TRDV1 and TRDJ1, with TRDD3 matching over 12 bases. Germline V gene data show CDR1 as TSWWSYY and CDR2 as QGS. The CDR3 has 21 residues. The CDR3 reads CAPGETLKFTGYWGILGKLIF. In DNA, the CDR3 is TGTGCTCCTGGGGAAACCTTAAAATTCACGGGGTACTGGGGGATACTGGGGAAACTCATCTTT.

With respect to this clone: The protein that TCRdb holds for this DNA derives from a much larger clone and differs from the translated DNA at residue 7, which likely indicates a read error; the protein shown here is translated from the DNA. This chain joins TRDV1 and TRDJ1; 8 nucleotides agree with TRDD3. TCRdb offers no J gene call, so here the DNA was matched to germline to obtain one. This CDR3 spans 21 amino acids. The V segment lost 0 bases and the J segment 0 bases; nucleotides outside the gene matches: 18. Germline V gene data show CDR1 as TSWWSYY and CDR2 as QGS. CDR3 coding DNA: TGTGCTCTTGGGGAACTCAGGCCCCACGGCGGGGATACAAGGTACACCGATAAACTCATCTTT. This encodes CALGELRPHGGDTRYTDKLIF.

This clone is a singleton in its sample. The chain carries TRDV2 and TRDJ1; 9 bases line up with TRDD3. No J gene is reported in TCRdb; it was inferred here by comparing the DNA with germline. Germline CDR1 reads GEAIGNYY; CDR2 reads EKD. This CDR3 is 16 amino acids long. V lost 1 base and J lost 0; bases outside the gene matches: 5. The CDR3 here is CACDTLGDPYTDKLIF. The CDR3 DNA follows: TGTGCCTGTGACACACTGGGGGACCCATACACCGATAAACTCATCTTT.

In its sample, this clone was seen many times. The mismatch at residue 14 between this DNA's translation and the TCRdb protein of a much larger clone likely reflects a read error; the protein shown is translated from the DNA. V usage is TRAV38-2/DV8 and J usage is TRDJ1, with 8 bases identical to TRDD3. The J gene, not given by TCRdb, was assigned here from a germline match of the nucleotide sequence. The junction had 33 bases not matched to a gene; V was cut back by 5 bases and J by 0 bases. The CDR3 is made up of 24 amino acids. CDR1 TSESDYY and CDR2 QEAYKQQN come from the germline V gene. CDR3 sequence (DNA): TGTGCTTATAGAAGCCCGGAGGTTCCTATGCACTGGGGGGTTGAGGGTGAGGACACCGATAAACTCATCTTT. It is translated as CAYRSPEVPMHWGVEGEDTDKLIF.

The chain employs TRDV1 and TRDJ1, with 8 bases that match TRDD3. TCRdb records no J gene; here it was assigned by comparing the DNA to germline. From germline, CDR1 is TSWWSYY and CDR2 QGS. J gave up 8 bases and V 4 bases, and 9 bases lay outside the gene matches. The CDR3 is 14 amino acids. CDR3 amino acids: CALGVGAGGAKLIF. The DNA for the CDR3 is TGTGCTCTTGGGGTCGGGGCTGGGGGAGCCAAACTCATCTTT.

This clone showed up just a few times. TCRdb's protein for this DNA is that of a much larger clone and differs from the translation at residue 4, likely a read error; the protein shown is the DNA translation. The genes are TRDV1 and TRDJ1, with 7 bases that match TRDD2. Germline V gene sequence: CDR1 TSWWSYY, CDR2 QGS. The CDR3 sequence is 13 residues long. CDR3 in amino acids: CALRELVSYKLIF. The CDR3 DNA sequence: TGTGCTCTTAGGGAACTAGTTTCCTACAAACTCATCTTT.

This clone was found a few times. This DNA's translation and the protein TCRdb lists, from a much larger clone, do not match at residue 14, likely due to a read error; the protein shown is translated from the DNA. V gene TRDV1 combines with J gene TRDJ1; 12 bases line up with TRDD3. This CDR3 is built from 27 residues. Per germline, CDR1 TSWWSYY and CDR2 QGS. In DNA, the CDR3 is TGTGCCCTTGGGGAAATTTGGGGTGCGTCCTACCCCCAGCACTGGGGGATACATCGTTGTGACACCGATAAACTCATCTTT. It is translated as CALGEIWGASYPQHWGIHRCDTDKLIF.

This clone occurred many times. At residue 11, TCRdb's protein disagrees with the DNA translation; the protein shown here derives from the DNA. The sample holds other DNA sequences that translate to the same CDR3. This chain connects TRDV1 to TRDJ1; the D gene is possibly TRDD3 (5 bases). Germline V gene sequence: CDR1 TSWWSYY, CDR2 QGS. CDR3 length: 15 residues. The CDR3 DNA sequence: TGCGCTCTTGGGGTCTTGGGGTACCTGTGGGGACAACTCATCTTT. It translates to CALGVLGYLWGQLIF.